The source of this T cell receptor beta chain is a study of T cell responses to AZD1222 COVID-19 vaccine (dated by TCRdb to the early 2020s). For context, the study as a whole: AZD1222 recipients with second doses at about 4 weeks or about 12 weeks were pooled, because spike-specific TCR depth and breadth did not differ between schedules. A total of approximately 250 trial participants underwent TCR sequencing, of whom 200 to 220 had received two doses of AZD1222 and some 25 had received two doses of the MenACWY control vaccine. Trial participants were enrolled into age subgroups of 18-55, 56-69 and 70-plus years, which contained roughly 140, 27 and 60 TCR-sequenced participants, respectively. Broad study findings and their caveats: After two AZD1222 doses, both the breadth and the depth of spike-specific TCRs were significantly higher than at day 0 and than in MenACWY recipients. Because no samples from the day 14 peak response were available, repertoires could be characterized only after the peak T cell response. CD4 TCRs associated with the vaccine covered the entire spike protein, and the dominant responses were in regions 160-218 and 743-854. Participants were mostly white British, with more females than males. The authors suggested clonal diversity may have been underestimated. Conclusions about previously exposed vaccinees are limited because only six or seven AZD1222 recipients were SARS-CoV-2 seropositive at baseline. Reportedly, close to half of the unique spike-specific TCRs recognized epitopes lying outside the regions that are mutated in the B.1.351 and B.1.1.7 variants. The 56-69-year group was small, and its depth increase did not reach significance, likely because of low power.

The cysteine opens and the phenylalanine closes a CDR3 of 17 amino acids. This entry keeps only the CDR3 DNA: 51 bases, framed from base 1. As encoded in the germline V gene, CDR1 is KGHDR while CDR2 is SFDVKD. Here V drops 4 bases and J drops 0 bases, and the junction holds 5 bases not matched to any gene. The intended sense of this specimen's time point label: baseline before first vaccination. Vaccinee samples were obtained from the UK trials COV001 and COV002, which included a single-blind randomized controlled phase 2/3 trial of AZD1222 (ChAdOx1 nCoV-19) in healthy adults. For TCRbeta chain sequencing, PBMC samples were collected from trial participants at day 0 and at day 28 after the second dose. Note on this clone: Its specific antigen is unknown. Nothing much larger sits one base from this clone, and base qualities are not available.

The CDR3 regions of human TCRbeta chains were analyzed by immunosequencing. Processing in the source paper ran as follows. TCRs in the repertoires were matched against a reference library of SARS-CoV-2-specific TCRs that had been generated with the MIRA antigen-specificity platform. Breadth was defined as the fraction of unique TCRs that were SARS-CoV-2-associated, and depth was defined as the fraction of total T cells that were SARS-CoV-2-associated. Each spike-specific TCR was assigned to its reactive spike region and to a CD4 or CD8 class using the MIRA data. Log10-transformed breadth and depth values were compared by one-way ANOVA with Sidak's multiple comparisons tests. In its TCRdb copy, this immuneACCESS table keeps in-frame sequences only and misses some clones. Where compared with another copy, unresolved V genes explain less than half of these, and the others have no known cause. That table supplies the V and J calls and clone size; D and trimming were determined from the DNA. Within this sample are about 130,000 clones, with 75% to 90% of them counted one time only. The ten largest account for 4.1% of the sample.

This material consisted of peripheral blood, taken on day 0 of AZD1222 vaccination. Recombination connected TRBV24-1 to TRBJ2-3; the central 11 bases match TRBD1. The sequence was collected from an adult in good health. The CDR3 corresponds to CATSDLGTGGSTDTQYF. At the DNA level, the sequence is TGTGCCACCAGTGACCTGGGGACAGGGGGTAGCACAGATACGCAGTATTTT.